This TCR beta chain was identified during a study of cytomegalovirus exposure and HLA in healthy donors. Study background: Early released data had around 79 million unique TCRs, all coming from HLA-typed donors.

On this clone: Its antigen is not known.

The primer mix had 60 Vbeta and 13 Jbeta primers. Original analysis: There were tens of millions of unique TCR beta chains by a later count, and some 11 million of them were shared. Using immunoSEQ multiplex PCR, the repertoire was profiled, and TCRdb retains in-frame clones only, with some absent. The D gene and trimming were derived from the DNA, and the V and J assignments and clone size from that table. There are hundreds of thousands of clones in the sample; around 75% occur only once, and about 1.9% lies in the top ten. General study points: V- and J-gene trimming in TCR beta was tied to a missense DCLRE1C variant by an analysis performed later.

The germline CDR1 and CDR2 sequences are KGHSY and FQNENV. The V gene end was trimmed by 4 bases and the J gene end by 7 bases; junction bases not matched to a gene: 5. The CDR3 is 15 residues long. The chain has TRBV16 and TRBJ2-1, with 12 bases that match TRBD1. The sequenced material came from PBMCs. This TCR derives from a woman under 40 in good health and CMV-seronegative. The CDR3 protein is CASSPGQGAKNEQFF. For the CDR3, the DNA is TGTGCCAGCAGCCCGGGACAGGGGGCGAAGAATGAGCAGTTCTTC.